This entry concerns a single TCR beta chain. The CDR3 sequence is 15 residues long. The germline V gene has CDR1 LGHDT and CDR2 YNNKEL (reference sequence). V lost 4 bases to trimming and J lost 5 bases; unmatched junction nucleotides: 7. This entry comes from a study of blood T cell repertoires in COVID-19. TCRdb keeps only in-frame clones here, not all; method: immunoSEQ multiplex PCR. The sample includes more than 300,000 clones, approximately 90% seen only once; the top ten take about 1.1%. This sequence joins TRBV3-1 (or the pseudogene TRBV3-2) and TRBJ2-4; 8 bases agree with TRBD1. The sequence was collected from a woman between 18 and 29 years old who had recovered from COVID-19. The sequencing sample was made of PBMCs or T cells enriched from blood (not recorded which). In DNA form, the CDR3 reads TGTGCCAGCAGCCGCTGGACAGGGCACGAAAACATTCAGTACTTC. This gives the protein CASSRWTGHENIQYF.